The 9 T cell receptor beta chains below come from one sample, sequenced in a study of cytomegalovirus exposure and HLA in healthy donors. Primers for the PCR totalled 60 Vbeta and 13 Jbeta. Only in-frame clones appear in the TCRdb table, and some are missing; sequencing was by immunoSEQ multiplex PCR. Of some 110,000 clones listed, 60% to 70% are singletons. The sequenced sample was PBMCs. The receptors shown here come from a woman in her forties in good health and CMV-seropositive.

This clone has ten or more counts. The rearrangement uses TRBV5-1 and TRBJ2-3; TRBD2 aligns across 10 bases. J was trimmed by 3 bases and V by 4 bases; bases with no gene match: 8. The CDR3 is 16 residues long. Germline values: CDR1 SGHRS, CDR2 YFSETQ. The CDR3 spells CASSTVPGLATDTQYF. The CDR3 DNA sequence: TGCGCCAGCAGCACCGTTCCGGGACTAGCGACAGATACGCAGTATTTT.

The J gene is TRBJ1-2, the V gene TRBV9, with 9 bases matching TRBD1. This CDR3 is 17 amino acids long. Germline lookup yields CDR1 SGDLS and CDR2 YYNGEE. The junction had 13 bases not matched to a gene; V was cut back by 3 bases and J by 4 bases. The CDR3 sequence is CASSGRILSDRGYGYTF. The CDR3 DNA reads TGTGCCAGCAGCGGAAGAATTCTTTCGGACAGGGGCTATGGCTACACCTTC.

This chain joins TRBV28 and TRBJ2-5; 8 nucleotides agree with TRBD2. Germline CDR1 is MDHEN and CDR2 is SYDVKM. The CDR3 totals 15 residues. V dropped 5 bases and J dropped 3; count of bases not matched to a gene: 8. The CDR3 bases are TGTGCCAGCAGTGACAACGGGAGGGCCGAAGAGACCCAGTACTTC. Translated, it gives CASSDNGRAEETQYF. Full variable domain (missing parts from reference TRBV28 and TRBJ2-5): DVKVTQSSRYLVKRTGEKVFLECVQDMDHENMFWYRQDPGLGLRLIYFSYDVKMKEKGDIPEGYSVSREKKERFSLILESASTNQTSMYLCASSDNGRAEETQYFGPGTRLLVL.

V gene TRBV29-1 combines with J gene TRBJ2-7, with D possibly TRBD2 on 5 matching bases. This CDR3 is 13 amino acids long. Germline lookup yields CDR1 SQVTM and CDR2 ANQGSEA. V gave up 4 bases and J gave up 0 bases, with 10 bases separating them. CDR3 in DNA: TGCAGCGTTGGGGAGACACTCTCCTACGAGCAGTACTTC. It encodes CSVGETLSYEQYF.

The rearrangement uses TRBV6-5 and TRBJ1-1; 7 bases align to TRBD1. Germline V gene lookup returns CDR1 MNHEY and CDR2 SVGAGI. CDR3 length: 15 amino acids. V dropped 0 bases and J dropped 2; count of bases not matched to a gene: 3. CDR3 in DNA: TGTGCCAGCAGTTACTCAAACAGGGGAAACACTGAAGCTTTCTTT. Its protein is CASSYSNRGNTEAFF.

This clone was detected a few times. V and J are TRBV4-3 and TRBJ2-2; tentative D call: TRBD2 (5 bases). The germline V and J ends were trimmed by 1 base and 6 bases, with 15 bases remaining between them. This CDR3 is 16 amino acids long. The germline CDR1 and CDR2 sequences are LGHNA and YSLEER. The DNA for the CDR3 is TGCGCCAGCAGCCAAGGTGGCCTGCGGGTAGCCGGGGAGCTGTTTTTT. Amino acids: CASSQGGLRVAGELFF.

This chain joins TRBV9 and TRBJ1-2, with 9 bases identical to TRBD1. CDR3 length: 15 residues. Looked up from germline, CDR1 is SGDLS and CDR2 is YYNGEE. The V and J ends lost 3 bases and 8 bases, in that order; junction bases with no gene match: 11. The CDR3 here is CASSAAGTGQGGYTF. DNA for the CDR3: TGTGCCAGCAGCGCCGCCGGGACAGGGCAAGGGGGCTACACCTTC.

The chain is built from TRBV2 and TRBJ1-5; no clear D gene. The CDR3 spans 16 residues. Germline CDR1 is SNHLY and CDR2 is FYNNEI. Trimming took 1 base from V and 2 from J, leaving 12 bases between them. DNA for the CDR3: TGTGCCAGCAGTGAAGATGCGGGGTTCGGCAATCAGCCCCAGCATTTT. This codes for CASSEDAGFGNQPQHF.

This sequence joins TRBV11-3 and TRBJ2-2; TRBD1 might be the D (6 bases). Looked up from germline, CDR1 is SGHNT and CDR2 is YENEEA. Trimming left V 6 bases short and J 3 bases short, with 11 bases between. CDR3 size: 14 residues. As DNA, the CDR3 is TGTGCCAGCAGTCGGGACACCCACACCGGGGAGCTGTTTTTT. Protein: CASSRDTHTGELFF.